This passage covers 31 T cell receptor beta chains from one sample sequenced in a study of shared T cell receptors in the human thymus. TCRdb's copy holds only in-frame clones and misses some; the assay was immunoSEQ multiplex PCR. The table lists some 700,000 clones, 80% to 90% of them singletons, with 0.0095% to 0.013% in the top ten. In addition, the sample was reused for a study of human thymus T cells.

The sample consisted of thymocytes. The receptors shown here come from a girl less than two years old with a congenital heart defect.

This sequence joins TRBV6-1 and TRBJ1-4; 7 bases line up with TRBD1. This CDR3 is 13 amino acids long. V was clipped by 3 bases and J by 7 bases; unmatched bases: 2. The V gene's germline CDR1 is MNHNS and CDR2 SASEGT. CDR3 nucleotide sequence: TGTGCCAGCAGTGATAGGACAGGTGAAAAACTGTTTTTT. Residues: CASSDRTGEKLFF.

The rearrangement uses TRBV9 and TRBJ1-2, with 7 bases identical to TRBD1. CDR3 size: 15 residues. Germline assignment: CDR1 SGDLS and CDR2 YYNGEE. Germline trimming cut 3 bases from V and 1 base from J; bases unmatched to any gene: 6. The DNA for the CDR3 is TGTGCCAGCAGCGACGACAGGGCATTTAACTATGGCTACACCTTC. This sequence encodes CASSDDRAFNYGYTF.

A few counts support this clone. The junction departs from germline at one end; a sequencing error may be responsible. Other DNA sequences in the sample encode the same CDR3. The chain uses TRBV19 and TRBJ1-6, with 9 bases identical to TRBD1. CDR1 is LNHDA and CDR2 is SQIVND in the germline V gene (reference sequence). The CDR3 runs to 18 residues. This chain's CDR3 is CASSIGDTGGSYNSPLHF. The CDR3 DNA reads as TGTGCCAGTAGTATTGGCGATACAGGGGGCTCCTATAATTCCCCCCTCCACTTT.

CDR3 in DNA: TGTGCCAGTAGTATGAGACATCTTGCAACTAATGAAAAACTGTTTTTT. Encoded protein: CASSMRHLATNEKLFF. V usage is TRBV19 and J usage is TRBJ1-4, with D hard to call. CDR1 is LNHDA and CDR2 is SQIVND in the germline V gene (reference sequence). V was cut by 3 bases and J by 0 bases, with 11 bases left in between. The CDR3 covers 16 residues.

The table lists this clone with a few counts. The rearrangement links TRBV5-1 to TRBJ2-1; 8 bases are shared with TRBD1. Germline CDR1 reads SGHRS; CDR2 reads YFSETQ. CDR3 length equals 14 residues. J was trimmed by 16 bases and V by 0 bases; bases with no gene match: 12. DNA for the CDR3: TGCGCCAGCAGCTTGGCCGGATCTCGGGACAGGAGTTTCTTC. It codes for CASSLAGSRDRSFF.

This sequence joins TRBV27 and TRBJ2-1, with TRBD2 identical over 8 bases. J was trimmed by 0 bases and V by 2 bases; bases with no gene match: 18. Germline-derived CDR1 and CDR2 are MNHEY and SMNVEV (reference sequence). The CDR3 has 21 amino acids. Written as DNA, the CDR3 is TGTGCCAGCAGTTTAGGGGGGGATAGCGGGGACAAACCTCACTCCTACAATGAGCAGTTCTTC. Translation: CASSLGGDSGDKPHSYNEQFF.

V gene TRBV9 combines with J gene TRBJ2-1, with D unclear. Germline lookup yields CDR1 SGDLS and CDR2 YYNGEE. The CDR3 length is 13 residues. V lost 0 bases, J lost 8 bases, and 9 bases lay in between. CDR3 in amino acids: CASSVVGSHEQFF. The CDR3 nucleotides read TGTGCCAGCAGCGTAGTCGGGTCCCATGAGCAGTTCTTC.

The chain couples TRBV20-1 to TRBJ1-1; D remains ambiguous. The CDR3 loop spans 11 amino acids. From germline, CDR1 is DFQATT and CDR2 SNEGSKA (reference sequence). CDR3 sequence: CSAMAGTEAFF. The DNA of the CDR3 is TGCAGCGCCATGGCGGGCACTGAAGCTTTCTTT.

This clone has a handful of counts. The chain is built from TRBV6-5 and TRBJ2-7; TRBD1 agrees at 9 bases. The germline V gene encodes CDR1 MNHEY and CDR2 SVGAGI. This CDR3 is built from 16 residues. The junction had 7 bases not matched to a gene; V was cut back by 4 bases and J by 0 bases. CDR3 in DNA: TGTGCCAGCAGTTGCGGACAGGGGCAGAGCTCCTACGAGCAGTACTTC. Protein: CASSCGQGQSSYEQYF.

In its sample, this clone was seen a few times. J is TRBJ1-5 and V is TRBV6-5, with D uncertain. This CDR3 is built from 15 residues. V lost 0 bases and J lost 0, with 6 bases in between. Looked up from germline, CDR1 is MNHEY and CDR2 is SVGAGI. DNA for the CDR3: TGTGCCAGCAGTTACTCAGCCGGTAGCAATCAGCCCCAGCATTTT. Protein: CASSYSAGSNQPQHF.

The J gene is TRBJ1-4, the V gene TRBV29-1; TRBD1 might be the D (5 bases). Trimming shortened V by 4 bases and J by 7 bases, and 31 bases separated the two germline ends. CDR1 SQVTM and CDR2 ANQGSEA come from the germline V gene. The CDR3 totals 19 residues. CDR3 region: CSVVWPDRSPRSSGEKLFF. In DNA form, the CDR3 reads TGCAGCGTTGTGTGGCCAGACAGATCGCCTCGGAGTTCTGGTGAAAAACTGTTTTTT.

CDR3 region: CASRGTPTRSSTGTQYF. CDR3 coding DNA: TGCGCCAGCAGAGGGACACCGACTCGATCTAGCACAGGGACGCAGTATTTT. The chain joins TRBV10-2 to TRBJ2-3; TRBD1 is a possible D gene (6 bases). V was trimmed by 6 bases and J by 9 bases, leaving 28 bases between them. The CDR3 length is 17 residues. CDR1 and CDR2 from the germline V gene are WSHSY and SAAADI.

The chain couples TRBV5-6 to TRBJ1-1; TRBD1 aligns across 8 bases. The V and J ends lost 1 base and 4 bases, in that order; junction bases with no gene match: 3. CDR1 and CDR2 (germline): SGHDT, YYEEEE. The CDR3 is 14 amino acids. The CDR3 protein is CASSLRQGSTEAFF. As DNA, the CDR3 is TGTGCCAGCAGCTTGAGACAGGGGAGCACTGAAGCTTTCTTT. Full variable domain (rest looked up from reference TRBV5-6 and TRBJ1-1): DAGVTQSPTHLIKTRGQQVTLRCSPKSGHDTVSWYQQALGQGPQFIFQYYEEEERQRGNFPDRFSGHQFPNYSSELNVNALLLGDSALYLCASSLRQGSTEAFFGQGTRLTVV.

The rearrangement joins TRBV7-2 to TRBJ1-1; TRBD1 might be the D (6 bases). This CDR3 spans 15 amino acids. Germline CDR1 is SGHTA and CDR2 is FQGNSA. Between the trimmed V and J ends, which lost 7 bases and 0 bases, there was a span of 15 bases. DNA for the CDR3: TGTGCCAGCACCCTTCAGGGGCAATTGAACACTGAAGCTTTCTTT. It is translated as CASTLQGQLNTEAFF.

The chain combines TRBV2 with TRBJ2-4, with D tentatively TRBD1 (5 bases). V lost 0 bases to trimming and J lost 0 bases, with 15 bases between them. CDR1 and CDR2 (germline): SNHLY, FYNNEI. This CDR3 spans 18 amino acids. In DNA form, the CDR3 reads TGTGCCAGCAGTGAAGCGGGGCAGCATGCCCTAGCCAAAAACATTCAGTACTTC. Residues: CASSEAGQHALAKNIQYF.

This clone was picked up one time. The CDR3 region has the DNA TGTGCCAGCAGTTTATCAAGCGGGACTACCAATGAGCAGTTCTTC. It encodes CASSLSSGTTNEQFF. The chain joins TRBV27 to TRBJ2-1; 7 nucleotides match TRBD2. The V and J ends lost 0 bases and 6 bases, in that order; junction bases with no gene match: 5. The length of the CDR3 is 15 residues. Germline loops: CDR1 MNHEY, CDR2 SMNVEV (reference sequence).

The chain uses TRBV9 and TRBJ2-1; D is uncertain. CDR3 length: 16 residues. Germline V lookup: CDR1 SGDLS, CDR2 YYNGEE. V lost 0 bases to trimming and J lost 1 base, with 11 bases between them. The DNA of the CDR3 is TGTGCCAGCAGCGTAGATAATTTAGCTTCCTACAATGAGCAGTTCTTC. Amino acid sequence: CASSVDNLASYNEQFF.

The J gene is TRBJ1-2, the V gene TRBV27; D perhaps matches TRBD1 (5 bases). Germline V gene lookup returns CDR1 MNHEY and CDR2 SMNVEV (reference sequence). There are 15 residues in the CDR3. V was clipped by 5 bases and J by 0 bases, with 13 bases between them. CDR3 nucleotides: TGTGCCAGCAGTACCCGACAGCCTGCTAACTATGGCTACACCTTC. Its translation: CASSTRQPANYGYTF.

The chain combines TRBV9 with TRBJ2-2; maybe TRBD2 (5 bases). CDR3 length: 17 amino acids. CDR1 SGDLS and CDR2 YYNGEE come from the germline V gene. Trimming removed 0 bases at V and 1 base at J, with 13 bases between. CDR3 in DNA: TGTGCCAGCAGCGTAGTATCAGAGGGCAGGAACACCGGGGAGCTGTTTTTT. Its protein product is CASSVVSEGRNTGELFF.

V usage is TRBV29-1 and J usage is TRBJ2-5; 12 nucleotides agree with TRBD2. The CDR3 runs 19 residues. The ends lost 6 bases at V and 5 bases at J; junction bases unmatched: 22. The germline V gene has CDR1 SQVTM and CDR2 ANQGSEA. In DNA form, the CDR3 reads TGCAGCGTCTGGGGTGCTAGCGGGGGGGTCCGAAATCCGTCGGAGACCCAGTACTTC. As protein: CSVWGASGGVRNPSETQYF.

The rearrangement links TRBV20-1 to TRBJ1-4; D might be TRBD1 (5 bases). The CDR3 contains 11 residues. The V and J ends lost 5 bases and 8 bases respectively, with 9 bases between them. CDR1 is DFQATT and CDR2 is SNEGSKA in the germline V gene (reference sequence). The CDR3 coding sequence is TGCAGTGCTCAGAGACAGGAAAAACTGTTTTTT. It specifies CSAQRQEKLFF.

The chain couples TRBV19 to TRBJ2-2; 7 positions match TRBD1. Germline CDR1 and CDR2: LNHDA and SQIVND (reference sequence). The CDR3 length is 20 residues. V was pared by 0 bases and J by 5 bases, with 18 bases of the junction left unmatched. CDR3 residues: CASSIDEAGGKVRPTGELFF. The CDR3 region has the DNA TGTGCCAGTAGTATAGATGAAGCAGGGGGTAAGGTTCGTCCGACCGGGGAGCTGTTTTTT. Filled out from reference TRBV19 and TRBJ2-2, the complete variable domain reads DGGITQSPKYLFRKEGQNVTLSCEQNLNHDAMYWYRQDPGQGLRLIYYSQIVNDFQKGDIAEGYSVSREKKESFPLTVTSAQKNPTAFYLCASSIDEAGGKVRPTGELFFGEGSRLTVL.

V and J are TRBV25-1 and TRBJ2-7; 8 bases are a match to TRBD1. This CDR3 is 14 amino acids long. V shed 6 bases, J shed 4 bases, and the junction held 8 bases outside the gene matches. CDR1 and CDR2 (germline): MGHDK, SYGVNS. The CDR3 loop reads CASRRQGTPYEQYF. The CDR3, as DNA: TGTGCCAGCAGAAGACAGGGGACACCATACGAGCAGTACTTC.

V usage is TRBV7-9 and J usage is TRBJ1-2, with 8 bases fitting TRBD1. Germline V CDR1 and CDR2: SEHNR, FQNEAQ (reference sequence). The CDR3 sequence is 13 residues long. V shed 4 bases and J 8 bases; nucleotides not matched to a gene: 6. The CDR3 loop reads CASSSQGVEGYTF. The CDR3, as DNA: TGTGCCAGCAGCTCACAGGGGGTGGAGGGCTACACCTTC.

The V and J genes are TRBV19 and TRBJ1-2; 8 positions match TRBD1. From germline, CDR1 is LNHDA and CDR2 SQIVND (reference sequence). CDR3 size: 17 residues. V gave up 3 bases and J gave up 3 bases; unmatched junction bases: 12. The CDR3 DNA reads as TGTGCCAGTAGTATGTATCAGGGGGCCTCGGCCTACTATGGCTACACCTTC. This codes for CASSMYQGASAYYGYTF.

The gene calls are TRBV6-1 and TRBJ1-2; a weak D match, TRBD1 (5 bases). V lost 8 bases and J 4 bases, leaving 14 bases between the germline ends. From germline, CDR1 is MNHNS and CDR2 SASEGT. The CDR3 loop spans 13 amino acids. CDR3 sequence reads: CASAGGAGYGYTF. The CDR3 DNA sequence: TGTGCCAGCGCGGGAGGGGCAGGCTATGGCTACACCTTC.

The chain uses TRBV10-1 and TRBJ2-3, with TRBD2 matching 7 bases. This CDR3 has 19 residues. CDR1 is WNHNN, CDR2 SYGVQD, per germline (reference sequence). J was trimmed by 0 bases and V by 0 bases; bases with no gene match: 12. The CDR3 sequence is CASSESGVAGASSTDTQYF. The DNA for the CDR3 is TGCGCCAGCAGTGAGTCAGGCGTTGCGGGAGCCTCTAGCACAGATACGCAGTATTTT.

DNA of the CDR3: TGTGCCATCAGCGAACAACAGGGCTCAGTGTCAGATACGCAGTATTTT. It is translated as CAISEQQGSVSDTQYF. The V call is TRBV10-3, the J call TRBJ2-3; TRBD1 might be the D (6 bases). Trimming pared 6 bases from V and 4 bases from J, leaving 20 bases between. This CDR3 has 16 amino acids. Germline V gives CDR1 ENHRY, CDR2 SYGVKD.

Notes on this clone: The missing conserved phenylalanine or tryptophan at the end of this CDR3 makes a read error likely. The chain joins TRBV5-1 to TRBJ1-1; unclear D gene. With 1 base removed from V and 1 base from J, the gap between germline ends came to 20 bases. The CDR3 covers 18 residues. Germline V CDR1 and CDR2: SGHRS, YFSETQ. CDR3 amino acids: CASSLRRLDLQPNTEAFL. The CDR3 DNA is TGCGCCAGCAGCTTGAGGCGACTCGATTTACAACCGAACACTGAAGCTTTCCTT.

The chain couples TRBV10-3 to TRBJ1-2, with 8 bases fitting TRBD1. Unmatched junction bases numbered 12, after V lost 4 bases and J lost 5 bases. In germline, CDR1 is ENHRY, CDR2 SYGVKD. This CDR3 region has 16 residues. The CDR3 region is CAISGRTGTYKYGYTF. CDR3 nucleotides: TGTGCCATCAGTGGGAGGACAGGGACCTATAAGTATGGCTACACCTTC.

The chain joins TRBV5-4 to TRBJ2-5; D not certain. Germline V gives CDR1 SGHNT, CDR2 YYREEE (reference sequence). Trimming removed 0 bases from V and 1 base from J, with 7 bases in between. CDR3 length equals 14 residues. The chain's CDR3 is CASSLAAVQETQYF. CDR3 nucleotides: TGTGCCAGCAGCTTGGCCGCGGTCCAAGAGACCCAGTACTTC. Based on the CDR3 plus reference TRBV5-4 and TRBJ2-5, the full variable domain is ETGVTQSPTHLIKTRGQQVTLRCSSQSGHNTVSWYQQALGQGPQFIFQYYREEENGRGNFPPRFSGLQFPNYSSELNVNALELDDSALYLCASSLAAVQETQYFGPGTRLLVL.